Below, 25 T cell receptor beta chains from the same sample are listed, as sequenced in a study of T cell responses to AZD1222 COVID-19 vaccine. Some clones are missing from TCRdb's copy, which holds only in-frame ones; the method was immunoSEQ multiplex PCR. The repertoire has more than 95,000 clones, approximately 88% of them found once; the top ten carry more than 6.5%. This specimen consisted of peripheral blood, obtained on day 0 of AZD1222 vaccination. The receptors derive from an adult in good health.

The J gene is TRBJ2-1, the V gene TRBV12-3 or TRBV12-4, with D possibly TRBD2 on 6 matching bases. V was trimmed by 7 bases and J by 8 bases, leaving 15 bases between them. The CDR3 extends over 13 amino acids. CDR3 protein: CASTPTSSDEQFF. As DNA, the CDR3 is TGTGCCAGCACTCCCACTAGCTCCGATGAGCAGTTCTTC.

The chain combines TRBV7-9 with TRBJ2-7; D not certain. This CDR3 region has 13 residues. Trimming took off 1 base at V and 2 bases at J, with 6 bases between the two ends. CDR1 is SEHNR, CDR2 FQNEAQ, per germline (reference sequence). CDR3: CASSLGNPYEQYF. As DNA, the CDR3 is TGTGCCAGCAGCTTAGGAAATCCCTACGAGCAGTACTTC.

The genes are TRBV5-1 and TRBJ1-2; D perhaps matches TRBD1 (6 bases). The CDR3 runs to 14 residues. The germline V and J ends were trimmed by 0 bases and 3 bases, with 9 bases remaining between them. Germline assignment: CDR1 SGHRS and CDR2 YFSETQ. CDR3 coding DNA: TGCGCCAGCAGCTTGGCCGGGGGCGACTATGGCTACACCTTC. Protein: CASSLAGGDYGYTF.

This clone was found once. The chain has TRBV18 and TRBJ2-3; 7 bases match TRBD1. V was pared by 6 bases and J by 3 bases, with 9 bases of the junction left unmatched. The CDR3 is made up of 15 amino acids. Looked up from germline, CDR1 is KGHSH and CDR2 is LQKENI. Written as DNA, the CDR3 is TGTGCCAGCTCGCTACAACGACAGGGTACAGATACGCAGTATTTT. Its protein product is CASSLQRQGTDTQYF.

The chain joins TRBV7-9 to TRBJ2-1; D tentatively fits TRBD1 or TRBD2 (5 bases each). There are 13 residues in the CDR3. With 5 bases removed from V and 3 bases from J, the gap between germline ends came to 8 bases. Germline CDR1 and CDR2: SEHNR and FQNEAQ (reference sequence). The CDR3 is CASSPGSYNEQFF. CDR3 nucleotide sequence: TGTGCCAGCAGCCCAGGGAGCTACAATGAGCAGTTCTTC.

The rearrangement joins TRBV3-1 (or the pseudogene TRBV3-2) to TRBJ2-2; no reliable D call. The V gene lost 4 bases and the J gene lost 1 base, with 16 bases spanning the gap. The CDR3 totals 17 residues. CDR1 is LGHDT and CDR2 is YNNKEL in the germline V gene (reference sequence). This chain's CDR3 is CASSPGWRLRNTGELFF. The CDR3 bases are TGTGCCAGCAGCCCTGGCTGGAGATTAAGGAACACCGGGGAGCTGTTTTTT.

This clone was counted a few times. The chain combines TRBV19 with TRBJ2-1; D uncertain. This CDR3 has 14 residues. Trimming left V 5 bases short and J 2 bases short, with 10 bases between. Germline assignment: CDR1 LNHDA and CDR2 SQIVND (reference sequence). CDR3 sequence reads: CASSSLSTYNEQFF. CDR3 nucleotides: TGTGCCAGTAGTTCTCTCTCAACCTACAATGAGCAGTTCTTC. The variable domain in full, completed from reference TRBV19 and TRBJ2-1, reads DGGITQSPKYLFRKEGQNVTLSCEQNLNHDAMYWYRQDPGQGLRLIYYSQIVNDFQKGDIAEGYSVSREKKESFPLTVTSAQKNPTAFYLCASSSLSTYNEQFFGPGTRLTVL.

This chain uses TRBV4-1 with TRBJ1-3; D gene unclear. V dropped 0 bases and J dropped 0 bases, with 12 bases sitting between them. Germline CDR1 reads MGHRA; CDR2 reads YSYEKL. This CDR3 has 17 amino acids. This CDR3 is CASSQDYSSFSGNTIYF. The DNA for the CDR3 is TGCGCCAGCAGCCAAGATTACAGTTCCTTCTCTGGAAACACCATATATTTT.

This rearrangement joins TRBV28 to TRBJ2-7, with D unclear. Germline-derived CDR1 and CDR2 are MDHEN and SYDVKM. The CDR3 consists of 14 residues. Trimming took 6 bases from V and 2 from J, leaving 14 bases between them. The CDR3 region is CASRSAGAPYEQYF. In DNA, the CDR3 is TGTGCCAGCAGGTCTGCAGGAGCTCCCTACGAGCAGTACTTC.

V is TRBV4-2 and J is TRBJ2-1; D not certain. Trimming cost V 0 bases and J 4 bases, with 13 bases left between them. The CDR3 loop spans 16 amino acids. Germline assignment: CDR1 LGHNA and CDR2 YNFKEQ. In DNA, the CDR3 is TGTGCCAGCAGCCAAGACCGAAACGACTTGTACAATGAGCAGTTCTTC. It translates to CASSQDRNDLYNEQFF.

V and J are TRBV7-6 and TRBJ1-6; D gene ambiguous. The CDR3 is 15 residues long. The V end lost 2 bases, the J end lost 0 bases, and 5 bases lay between the germline ends. The germline CDR1 and CDR2 sequences are SGHVS and FNYEAQ. CDR3 residues: CASSLSRSYNSPLHF. The CDR3 DNA reads TGTGCCAGCAGCTTATCCCGCTCCTATAATTCACCCCTCCACTTT.

The V gene is TRBV7-2, the J gene TRBJ1-6; no clear D. Germline values: CDR1 SGHTA, CDR2 FQGNSA. The CDR3 has 13 residues. The V end was cut by 6 bases, the J end by 10 bases, with 13 bases between. The DNA for the CDR3 is TGTGCCAGCAGACCGGCGTTAGCGTCACCCCTCCACTTT. This codes for CASRPALASPLHF.

This chain uses TRBV21-1 with TRBJ2-1. TRBV21-1 is tagged as a pseudogene. The CDR3 runs 16 residues. The chain's CDR3 is CASSPRPGPPYNEQFF. The CDR3, as DNA: TGTGCCAGCAGCCCCCGACCGGGACCTCCTTACAATGAGCAGTTCTTC.

This chain connects TRBV15 to TRBJ1-1, with a tentative D call TRBD1 (5 bases). The germline gives CDR1 LNHNV, CDR2 YYDKDF (reference sequence). The CDR3 consists of 13 residues. V dropped 4 bases and J dropped 6 bases, with 12 bases sitting between them. The DNA of the CDR3 is TGTGCCACCAGCAACATCGGGGGAGCTGAAGCTTTCTTT. Amino acid sequence: CATSNIGGAEAFF.

V gene TRBV3-1 (or the pseudogene TRBV3-2) combines with J gene TRBJ1-1; 7 nucleotides align to TRBD1. This CDR3 contains 13 residues. CDR1 is LGHDT and CDR2 is YNNKEL in the germline V gene (reference sequence). After removal of 5 bases from V and 5 bases from J, the junction contained 5 bases not matched to a gene. CDR3: CASSEQGYTEAFF. In DNA, the CDR3 is TGTGCCAGCAGCGAACAGGGGTATACTGAAGCTTTCTTT.

V usage is TRBV27 and J usage is TRBJ2-1; 15 bases line up with TRBD2. Germline V lookup: CDR1 MNHEY, CDR2 SMNVEV (reference sequence). The CDR3 sequence is 16 residues long. Unmatched junction bases numbered 6, after V lost 5 bases and J lost 7 bases. The CDR3: CASSPGLAGGRNEQFF. The CDR3 DNA reads TGTGCCAGCAGTCCGGGACTAGCGGGAGGTAGAAATGAGCAGTTCTTC.

This chain uses TRBV28 with TRBJ1-3; perhaps TRBD1 as D (6 bases). Trimming pared 2 bases from V and 0 bases from J, leaving 11 bases between. The CDR3 loop spans 16 amino acids. The germline gives CDR1 MDHEN, CDR2 SYDVKM. The CDR3 nucleotides are TGTGCCAGCAGTTTAAGACAGGCCTTCTCTGGAAACACCATATATTTT. It is translated as CASSLRQAFSGNTIYF. Complete variable domain (other parts from reference TRBV28 and TRBJ1-3): DVKVTQSSRYLVKRTGEKVFLECVQDMDHENMFWYRQDPGLGLRLIYFSYDVKMKEKGDIPEGYSVSREKKERFSLILESASTNQTSMYLCASSLRQAFSGNTIYFGEGSWLTVV.

This chain uses TRBV11-3 with TRBJ2-5, with D maybe TRBD2 (5 bases). V shed 11 bases and J shed 8 bases, with 18 bases lying between them. Germline V gene data show CDR1 as SGHNT and CDR2 as YENEEA. This CDR3 has 12 amino acids. The CDR3 here is CARGDLPKTQYF. The CDR3 DNA sequence: TGTGCCCGGGGAGATCTTCCAAAAACCCAGTACTTC.

This chain joins TRBV7-2 and TRBJ1-1; D is unresolved. This CDR3 is 15 amino acids long. The germline V gene encodes CDR1 SGHTA and CDR2 FQGNSA. V lost 5 bases and J lost 0, with 13 bases in between. The CDR3 bases are TGTGCCAGCAGCCCACGGACGGTTATGAACACTGAAGCTTTCTTT. It encodes CASSPRTVMNTEAFF.

The V gene is TRBV15, the J gene TRBJ1-1; the D gene is possibly TRBD1 (5 bases). This CDR3 has 14 amino acids. Germline V gene lookup returns CDR1 LNHNV and CDR2 YYDKDF (reference sequence). Trimming stripped 5 bases from V and 0 bases from J, with 10 bases between. This chain's CDR3 is CATSLSRVNTEAFF. The CDR3 nucleotides read TGTGCCACCAGCCTCAGCAGGGTGAACACTGAAGCTTTCTTT.

V and J are TRBV27 and TRBJ2-1; 9 nucleotides line up with TRBD1. CDR1 MNHEY and CDR2 SMNVEV come from the germline V gene (reference sequence). Unmatched junction bases numbered 8, after V lost 6 bases and J lost 5 bases. CDR3 length equals 15 residues. This CDR3 is CASRPGTGFHNEQFF. Written as DNA, the CDR3 is TGTGCCAGCAGGCCCGGGACAGGGTTCCACAATGAGCAGTTCTTC.

The rearrangement links TRBV12-3 or TRBV12-4 to TRBJ1-1; tentative D call: TRBD1 (5 bases). V lost 3 bases and J lost 4, with 9 bases in between. The CDR3 has 13 amino acids. The CDR3 reads CASSFEGTTEAFF. DNA for the CDR3: TGTGCCAGCAGTTTCGAGGGGACCACTGAAGCTTTCTTT.

The chain has TRBV9 and TRBJ1-2; D gene uncertain. The germline V gene has CDR1 SGDLS and CDR2 YYNGEE. V shed 0 bases and J shed 5 bases, with 5 bases lying between them. There are 12 residues in the CDR3. CDR3 amino acids: CASSVGTYGYTF. DNA of the CDR3: TGTGCCAGCAGCGTAGGGACGTATGGCTACACCTTC.

The chain is built from TRBV24-1 and TRBJ2-5, with D unclear. Germline CDR1 is KGHDR and CDR2 is SFDVKD. V was cut by 5 bases and J by 1 base, with 19 bases left in between. The CDR3 is made up of 17 amino acids. CDR3 amino acids: CATSGRSLYGSQETQYF. The CDR3 DNA is TGTGCCACCAGTGGTAGGTCACTTTACGGGTCCCAAGAGACCCAGTACTTC.

The chain joins TRBV24-1 to TRBJ2-2; D unresolved. This CDR3 spans 14 amino acids. Germline values: CDR1 KGHDR, CDR2 SFDVKD. Trimming cost V 7 bases and J 6 bases, with 14 bases left between them. Here the CDR3 DNA reads TGTGCCACCAGAGAGACGACTCCCGCCGGGGAGCTGTTTTTT. Translated, it gives CATRETTPAGELFF.